The 13 T cell receptor beta chains below come from one sample, sequenced in a study of blood T cell repertoires in COVID-19. Data came from immunoSEQ multiplex PCR; TCRdb stores just in-frame clones and leaves some out. The table lists approximately 200,000 clones, around 85% of them singletons, with around a sixth in the top ten. The sequencing input was peripheral blood. The origin of the receptors is a person aged 65-85 years with COVID-19, enrolled during active disease.

CDR3 loop: CASRVNRIYEQYF. CDR3 sequence (DNA): TGTGCCAGCAGAGTCAACAGGATCTACGAGCAGTACTTC. The genes are TRBV28 and TRBJ2-7, with a weak D call TRBD1 (5 bases). This CDR3 spans 13 amino acids. From germline, CDR1 is MDHEN and CDR2 SYDVKM. The germline V and J ends were trimmed by 6 bases and 3 bases, with 12 bases remaining between them.

The V and J genes are TRBV5-6 and TRBJ1-6, with 9 bases aligning to TRBD1. Germline V gene sequence: CDR1 SGHDT, CDR2 YYEEEE. J was trimmed by 10 bases and V by 7 bases; bases with no gene match: 9. There are 14 residues in the CDR3. The CDR3 DNA reads as TGTGCCAGCTCCGCCGGGACAGGGTCGTCACCCCTCCACTTT. Translation gives CASSAGTGSSPLHF. The complete variable domain, with remaining parts taken from reference TRBV5-6 and TRBJ1-6, reads DAGVTQSPTHLIKTRGQQVTLRCSPKSGHDTVSWYQQALGQGPQFIFQYYEEEERQRGNFPDRFSGHQFPNYSSELNVNALLLGDSALYLCASSAGTGSSPLHFGNGTRLTVT.

V and J are TRBV11-2 and TRBJ2-1; D might be TRBD2 (7 bases). CDR3 length: 16 amino acids. Germline V gives CDR1 SGHAT, CDR2 FQNNGV. Trimming removed 2 bases from V and 9 bases from J, with 20 bases in between. CDR3 loop: CASSLLTPGGLGEQFF. For the CDR3, the DNA is TGTGCCAGCAGCTTATTGACCCCCGGGGGGCTCGGTGAGCAGTTCTTC.

V and J are TRBV7-2 and TRBJ1-3, with 7 bases matching TRBD1. The germline CDR1 and CDR2 sequences are SGHTA and FQGNSA. The CDR3 totals 15 residues. V lost 1 base, J lost 2 bases, and 2 bases stayed unmatched. CDR3 nucleotide sequence: TGTGCCAGCAGCTTAGTGACAGGGACTGGAAACACCATATATTTT. Amino acid sequence: CASSLVTGTGNTIYF.

The chain links TRBV6-2 or TRBV6-3 to TRBJ2-5, with a weak D call TRBD1 (6 bases). V shed 6 bases and J shed 3 bases, with 17 bases lying between them. This CDR3 comprises 15 residues. Germline CDR1 and CDR2: MNHEY and SVGEGT. The CDR3 region is CASSRSGHVEETQYF. CDR3 nucleotides: TGTGCCAGCAGCCGATCGGGACACGTAGAAGAGACCCAGTACTTC.

V and J are TRBV5-1 and TRBJ1-1; the match to TRBD1 covers 7 bases. CDR3 length equals 14 residues. Germline lookup yields CDR1 SGHRS and CDR2 YFSETQ. Losses at the gene ends were 3 bases for V and 6 bases for J; bases not matched to a gene: 8. CDR3 bases: TGCGCCAGCAGCTCTCCAGGACAGGTCTCTGAAGCTTTCTTT. As protein: CASSSPGQVSEAFF.

CDR3 DNA: TGTGCCAGCAGCCGGGGGAGCGAGGGGTTCAATAGCATTCAGTACTTC. This gives the protein CASSRGSEGFNSIQYF. The chain links TRBV2 to TRBJ2-4; D may be TRBD2 (6 bases). CDR3 length: 16 amino acids. The germline V and J ends were trimmed by 6 bases and 9 bases, with 24 bases remaining between them. The germline V gene has CDR1 SNHLY and CDR2 FYNNEI.

V and J are TRBV5-1 and TRBJ2-5; 11 bases match TRBD2. Germline lookup yields CDR1 SGHRS and CDR2 YFSETQ. The V and J ends lost 0 bases and 2 bases, in that order; junction bases with no gene match: 12. The CDR3 covers 19 residues. CDR3 bases: TGCGCCAGCAGCTTGGTGATTAGCGGGGGGGCCCATGGACAAGAGACCCAGTACTTC. Amino acids: CASSLVISGGAHGQETQYF.

The chain carries TRBV19 and TRBJ2-7, with a tentative D call TRBD1 (6 bases). CDR3 length equals 14 residues. The V end lost 4 bases, the J end lost 1 base, and 11 bases lay between the germline ends. Germline CDR1 and CDR2: LNHDA and SQIVND (reference sequence). The CDR3 nucleotides read TGTGCCAGTAGTACCCGGACAGATTCCTACGAGCAGTACTTC. It translates to CASSTRTDSYEQYF.

This clone has only one observation. The chain couples TRBV3-1 (or the pseudogene TRBV3-2) to TRBJ1-5; tentatively, D is TRBD1 (5 bases). The germline CDR1 and CDR2 sequences are LGHDT and YNNKEL (reference sequence). The CDR3 spans 15 residues. V lost 5 bases and J lost 0, with 11 bases in between. In nucleotides, the CDR3 is TGTGCCAGCAGCTACCCGACAGTTAGCAATCAGCCCCAGCATTTT. It encodes CASSYPTVSNQPQHF.

The chain recombines TRBV25-1 with TRBJ2-2; tentatively, D is TRBD2 (5 bases). Trimming stripped 7 bases from V and 0 bases from J, with 9 bases between. This CDR3 is 14 amino acids long. Germline loops: CDR1 MGHDK, CDR2 SYGVNS. CDR3 DNA sequence: TGTGCCAGCAAGCGGAATTCGAACACCGGGGAGCTGTTTTTT. This gives the protein CASKRNSNTGELFF.

The V and J genes are TRBV27 and TRBJ1-1; D perhaps matches TRBD1 (6 bases). There are 13 residues in the CDR3. CDR1 is MNHEY and CDR2 is SMNVEV in the germline V gene (reference sequence). Between the trimmed V and J ends, which lost 6 bases and 3 bases, there was a span of 11 bases. The CDR3: CASSPGQYTEAFF. CDR3 nucleotide sequence: TGTGCCAGCAGCCCCGGACAGTACACTGAAGCTTTCTTT.

The chain is built from TRBV6-6 and TRBJ2-2; no firm D call. The CDR3 runs 15 residues. CDR1 is MNHNY and CDR2 is SVGAGI in the germline V gene (reference sequence). V lost 6 bases, J lost 1 base, and 12 bases lay in between. As DNA, the CDR3 is TGTGCCAGCAGACCGGCGGCCGGGAACACCGGGGAGCTGTTTTTT. Translating it yields CASRPAAGNTGELFF.